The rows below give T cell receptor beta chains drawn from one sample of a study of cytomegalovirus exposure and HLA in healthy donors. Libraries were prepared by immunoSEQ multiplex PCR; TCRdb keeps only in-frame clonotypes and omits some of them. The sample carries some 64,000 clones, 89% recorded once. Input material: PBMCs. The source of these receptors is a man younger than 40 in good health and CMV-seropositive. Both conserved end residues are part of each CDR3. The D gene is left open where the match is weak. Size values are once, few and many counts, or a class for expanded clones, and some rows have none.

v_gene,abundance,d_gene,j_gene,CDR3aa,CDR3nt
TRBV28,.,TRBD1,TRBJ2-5,CASSLAPPGQGTQETQYF,TGTGCCAGCAGTTTGGCCCCCCCCGGACAGGGCACCCAAGAGACCCAGTACTTC
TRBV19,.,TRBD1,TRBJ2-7,CASSPRTGGSHEQYF,TGTGCCAGTAGTCCCCGGACAGGGGGCAGCCACGAGCAGTACTTC
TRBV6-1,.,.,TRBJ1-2,CASRTVGGEYGYTF,TGTGCCAGCAGGACCGTTGGAGGCGAATATGGCTACACCTTC
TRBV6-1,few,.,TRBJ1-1,CASRVDRSTEAFF,TGTGCCAGCAGGGTCGACCGGAGCACTGAAGCTTTCTTT
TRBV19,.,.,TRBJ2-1,CASSIEWGEYNEQFF,TGTGCCAGTAGTATTGAGTGGGGGGAGTACAATGAGCAGTTCTTC
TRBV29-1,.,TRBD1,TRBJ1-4,CSGGGQGAYAVEKLFF,TGCAGCGGGGGGGGACAGGGGGCGTACGCGGTGGAAAAACTGTTTTTT
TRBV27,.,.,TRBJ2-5,CASSSPTMYQETQYF,TGTGCCAGCAGTTCCCCGACTATGTACCAAGAGACCCAGTACTTC
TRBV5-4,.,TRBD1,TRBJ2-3,CASRLTGQSPTDTQYF,TGTGCCAGCAGATTAACGGGACAGTCGCCCACAGATACGCAGTATTTT
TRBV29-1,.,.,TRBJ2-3,CSVEPGAEDTQYF,TGCAGCGTTGAGCCGGGAGCGGAAGATACGCAGTATTTT
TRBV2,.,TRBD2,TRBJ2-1,CASIYERGSYNEQFF,TGTGCCAGCATCTACGAGCGGGGCTCCTACAATGAGCAGTTCTTC
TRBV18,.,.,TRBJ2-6,CASSRPLRGDGANVLTF,TGTGCCAGCTCACGACCCTTGCGGGGAGATGGGGCCAACGTCCTGACTTTC
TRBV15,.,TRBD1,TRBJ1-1,CATSRDQGATTEAFF,TGTGCCACCAGCAGGGACCAGGGGGCAACAACTGAAGCTTTCTTT
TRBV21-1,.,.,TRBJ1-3,CASSKQGTMDTIYF,TGTGCCAGCAGCAAACAGGGAACCATGGACACCATATATTTT
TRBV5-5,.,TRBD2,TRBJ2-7,CASSLLAEIYEQYF,TGTGCCAGCAGCTTACTAGCGGAGATTTACGAGCAGTACTTC
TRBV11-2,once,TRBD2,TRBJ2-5,CASLAGAGETQYF,TGTGCCAGCTTAGCGGGCGCTGGAGAGACCCAGTACTTC
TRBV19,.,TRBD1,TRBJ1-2,CASRWDRGYGYTF,TGTGCCAGTAGATGGGACAGGGGGTATGGCTACACCTTC
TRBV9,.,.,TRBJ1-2,CASSVSRTENDYTF,TGTGCCAGCAGCGTAAGCAGGACAGAGAATGACTACACCTTC
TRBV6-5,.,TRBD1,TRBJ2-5,CASSFGQGGETQYF,TGTGCCAGCAGTTTCGGACAGGGGGGAGAGACCCAGTACTTC
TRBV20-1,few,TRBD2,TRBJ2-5,CSASGRDTQYF,TGCAGTGCTAGCGGGAGGGATACCCAGTACTTC
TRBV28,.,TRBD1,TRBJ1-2,CASSAQGLLPNTNYGYTF,TGTGCCAGCAGTGCACAGGGGCTATTACCCAACACTAACTATGGCTACACCTTC
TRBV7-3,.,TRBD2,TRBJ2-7,CASSLGFPSGNEQYF,TGTGCCAGCAGCTTAGGGTTTCCTAGCGGGAACGAGCAGTACTTC
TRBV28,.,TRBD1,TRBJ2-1,CASSFPGGQYNEQFF,TGTGCCAGCAGTTTCCCAGGGGGACAATACAATGAGCAGTTCTTC
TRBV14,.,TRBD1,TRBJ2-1,CASSQGTGSSYNEQFF,TGTGCCAGCAGCCAAGGGACAGGTAGCTCCTACAATGAGCAGTTCTTC
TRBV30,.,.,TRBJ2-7,CAWTRLRRIDEQYF,TGTGCCTGGACCCGACTCCGGAGGATCGACGAGCAGTACTTC
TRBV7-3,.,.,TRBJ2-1,CASSSTGLEQFF,TGTGCCAGCAGCTCGACTGGTTTAGAGCAGTTCTTC
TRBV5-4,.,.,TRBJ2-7,CASSNGLEGAGYEQYF,TGTGCCAGCAGCAACGGCTTAGAAGGGGCAGGCTACGAGCAGTACTTC
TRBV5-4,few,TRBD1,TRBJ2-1,CASSLGTGGYNEQFF,TGTGCCAGCAGCTTAGGGACAGGGGGATACAATGAGCAGTTCTTC
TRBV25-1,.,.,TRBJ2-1,CASSWAVTYNEQFF,TGTGCCAGCAGTTGGGCAGTAACCTACAATGAGCAGTTCTTC
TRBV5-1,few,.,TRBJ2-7,CASSLAAGREQYF,TGCGCCAGCAGCTTGGCGGCAGGTCGAGAGCAGTACTTC
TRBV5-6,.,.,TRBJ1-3,CASSPGFSGNTIYF,TGTGCCAGCAGCCCAGGGTTCTCTGGAAACACCATATATTTT
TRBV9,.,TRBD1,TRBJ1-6,CASSNRGDNSPLHF,TGTGCCAGCAGCAACAGGGGAGATAATTCACCCCTCCACTTT
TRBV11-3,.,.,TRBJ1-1,CASSLARGGVPEAFF,TGTGCCAGCAGCTTAGCCCGTGGAGGGGTCCCTGAAGCTTTCTTT
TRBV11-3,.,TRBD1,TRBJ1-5,CASSLDSPGTGDGQPQHF,TGTGCCAGCAGCTTAGATTCCCCCGGGACAGGGGACGGACAGCCCCAGCATTTT
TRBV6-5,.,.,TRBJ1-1,CASREGGVRNTEAFF,TGTGCCAGCAGGGAGGGGGGGGTGAGAAACACTGAAGCTTTCTTT